A selection of T cell receptor beta chains follows, all from one sample in a study of blood T cell repertoires in COVID-19. Sequencing was performed with immunoSEQ multiplex PCR; in TCRdb, only in-frame clones are kept and a portion is missing. The data contain 250,000 to 300,000 clones, over 70% of them singletons. Sequencing was carried out using peripheral blood. The receptor set was obtained from a man older than 75 with acute or convalescent COVID-19. Each CDR3 is given with its conserved first and last residue. Each record gives: J gene, V gene, D gene, clone size, CDR3 DNA, CDR3 protein. A D gene is named only where the DNA matches it firmly. Clone size, where shown, is once, few, many, or a class for clones that have expanded.

>TRBJ1-2|TRBV6-5|TRBD1|NA
TGTGCCAGCAGCCCGGACAGGGGGCTTGGCTACACCTTC
CASSPDRGLGYTF
>TRBJ2-3|TRBV5-1|NA|NA
TGCGCCAGCAGCTTGTTCCAACAGGGACGCACAGATACGCAGTATTTT
CASSLFQQGRTDTQYF
>TRBJ2-7|TRBV7-2|NA|NA
TGTGCCAGCAGCTTAGGGTTAGCGAGGGAGCAGTACTTC
CASSLGLAREQYF
>TRBJ1-3|TRBV10-3|NA|NA
TGTGCCATCAGACAGGAGACCTCTGGAAACACCATATATTTT
CAIRQETSGNTIYF
>TRBJ1-2|TRBV5-4|TRBD1|NA
TGTGCCAGCAGCTTGATAAGGCAGGGGGCAGACTATGGCTACACCTTC
CASSLIRQGADYGYTF
>TRBJ1-2|TRBV27|TRBD1|NA
TGTGCCAGCAGTTATGCGGGACAGGGGCCCTATGGCTACACCTTC
CASSYAGQGPYGYTF
>TRBJ1-1|TRBV28|NA|NA
TGTGCCAGCCACGTAGGGGGGGTGGCCACTGAAGCTTTCTTT
CASHVGGVATEAFF
>TRBJ2-1|TRBV5-6|TRBD1|NA
TGTGCCAGCAGCCCGGTACAGGGGGCCGGCTCCTACAATGAGCAGTTCTTC
CASSPVQGAGSYNEQFF
>TRBJ1-5|TRBV19|TRBD1|NA
TGTGCCAGTAGTATAGTGGGGACAGGGGGCATGCCCCAGCATTTT
CASSIVGTGGMPQHF
>TRBJ2-2|TRBV11-3|NA|once
TGTGCCAGCAGCTTAGAGGCTAGCTATCCCGGGGAGCTGTTTTTT
CASSLEASYPGELFF
>TRBJ1-2|TRBV12-3/TRBV12-4|NA|NA
TGTGCCAGCAGTGGCTCAGCGGGTGGCTACACCTTC
CASSGSAGGYTF
>TRBJ1-1|TRBV9|NA|NA
TGTGCCAGCAGCGTAGGTTTTCGGTCAGCTCGTTCGGGGACTGAAGCTTTCTTT
CASSVGFRSARSGTEAFF
>TRBJ1-1|TRBV6-5|NA|NA
TGTGCCAGCATTTCCGGACAGTGGGAGAACACTGAAGCTTTCTTT
CASISGQWENTEAFF
>TRBJ1-5|TRBV5-1|NA|NA
TGCGCCAGCAGCTTGTTGAATCCCCCTAATGAGCCCCAGCATTTT
CASSLLNPPNEPQHF
>TRBJ1-2|TRBV29-1|NA|NA
TGCAGCGTTGAAAAGAGCACTAACTATGGCTACACCTTC
CSVEKSTNYGYTF
>TRBJ2-3|TRBV6-1|TRBD2|NA
TGTGCCAGCAGTGAAGCGTCGGGACTAGCGGGAGGGGTGACGCAGTATTTT
CASSEASGLAGGVTQYF
>TRBJ1-6|TRBV27|TRBD1|NA
TGTGCCAGCGGCTTGACAGGGGGGGGTTATAATTCACCCCTCCACTTT
CASGLTGGGYNSPLHF
>TRBJ2-3|TRBV29-1|NA|NA
TGCAGCGTTCAGAAAGGGGGAAGCGGAGATACGCAGTATTTT
CSVQKGGSGDTQYF
>TRBJ2-3|TRBV20-1|NA|once
TGCAGTGCTCCCCTCACAGATACGCAGTATTTT
CSAPLTDTQYF
>TRBJ2-7|TRBV27|NA|NA
TGTGCCAGCAGCCAGAATCTGGACTACTACGAGCAGTACTTC
CASSQNLDYYEQYF
>TRBJ2-5|TRBV28|NA|NA
TGTGCCAGCAGGCTCGGGGGAGGCCAAAACCAAGAGACCCAGTACTTC
CASRLGGGQNQETQYF
>TRBJ2-7|TRBV28|NA|NA
TGTGCCAGCGGGCGGGCGGACCTTAGCTCCTACGAGCAGTACTTC
CASGRADLSSYEQYF
>TRBJ2-1|TRBV3-1/TRBV3-2|TRBD2|NA
TGTGCCAGCAGCCAACCCGGGACTAGCGGGAGGCTGCAGTTCTTC
CASSQPGTSGRLQFF
>TRBJ1-2|TRBV5-1|NA|NA
TGCGCCAGCAGCGCGACAGTAGAGATAAACTATGGCTACACCTTC
CASSATVEINYGYTF
>TRBJ2-2|TRBV5-1|TRBD2|NA
TGCGCCAGCAGCTTGGCTAGCGGAGTTAACACCGGGGAGCTGTTTTTT
CASSLASGVNTGELFF
>TRBJ2-3|TRBV7-2|TRBD2|NA
TGTGCCAGCAGCTTAGCCCCCCCCCTCGGCGGGGGGGCGGCAGATACGCAGTATTTT
CASSLAPPLGGGAADTQYF
>TRBJ2-1|TRBV9|NA|NA
TGTGCCAGCAGCGTAGACCTATACAATGAGCAGTTCTTC
CASSVDLYNEQFF
>TRBJ1-2|TRBV19|TRBD1|NA
TGTGCCAGTAGGGGGGACCAGACAGGGAACTATGGCTACACCTTC
CASRGDQTGNYGYTF
>TRBJ1-2|TRBV24-1|TRBD1|NA
TGTGCCACCAGTGACCCACAGGGGGATGGCTACACCTTC
CATSDPQGDGYTF
>TRBJ2-3|TRBV19|NA|NA
TGTGCCAGTAGTATTTGGGGGGACGGATCCACAGATACGCAGTATTTT
CASSIWGDGSTDTQYF
>TRBJ2-3|TRBV5-1|NA|NA
TGCGCCAGCAGCCTAATCACAGATACGCAGTATTTT
CASSLITDTQYF
>TRBJ2-3|TRBV7-9|NA|NA
TGTGCCAGCAGCTTAAGGGGCGCAGATACGCAGTATTTT
CASSLRGADTQYF
>TRBJ1-1|TRBV28|NA|NA
TGTGCCAGCAACAAAGTGGCCCCTGAAGCTTTCTTT
CASNKVAPEAFF
>TRBJ2-7|TRBV25-1|TRBD2|NA
TGTGCCAGCAGCCGGGCTAGCGGAGCATACGAGCAGTACTTC
CASSRASGAYEQYF
>TRBJ1-5|TRBV3-1/TRBV3-2|NA|few
TGTGCCAGCACCCCAACCCCTAACAGGGACCAGCCCCAGCATTTT
CASTPTPNRDQPQHF
>TRBJ1-4|TRBV14|TRBD1|NA
TGTGCCAGCAGCCCGGGACAGAGGGAAAAACTGTTTTTT
CASSPGQREKLFF
>TRBJ2-2|TRBV18|NA|NA
TGTGCCAGCTCACCACAGACCTCAGGCGGGGAGCTGTTTTTT
CASSPQTSGGELFF
>TRBJ2-2|TRBV19|TRBD2|few
TGTGCCAGTAGAACTCACGGGAGGGATAGAGGAAGCTTTTGGACCGGGGAGCTGTTTTTT
CASRTHGRDRGSFWTGELFF
>TRBJ2-1|TRBV7-3|NA|NA
TGTGCCAGCAGCTTAATGGAGATGAATGAGCAGTTCTTC
CASSLMEMNEQFF
>TRBJ2-3|TRBV7-2|NA|NA
TGTGCCAGCCCAAAGACGGGGGAGGCTGTGACAGATACGCAGTATTTT
CASPKTGEAVTDTQYF
>TRBJ1-4|TRBV6-5|NA|NA
TGTGCCAGCGCCCAATCAGGGGTGGCTAATGAAAAACTGTTTTTT
CASAQSGVANEKLFF
>TRBJ2-2|TRBV10-3|TRBD1|NA
TGTGCCATCAGTGGGACAGGGGCTGACACCGGGGAGCTGTTTTTT
CAISGTGADTGELFF
>TRBJ2-5|TRBV2|NA|once
TGTGCCAGCAGAGCCCCGGGACCCCGGGACTTTCAAGAGACCCAGTACTTC
CASRAPGPRDFQETQYF
>TRBJ1-2|TRBV15|TRBD1|once
TGTGCCACCACGAAGGGGACAGGGGAACAATATGGCTACACCTTC
CATTKGTGEQYGYTF